This T cell receptor (beta chain) was documented in a study of shared clonotypes between healthy human individuals. On this clone itself: Other DNA sequences within the sample encode an identical CDR3.

Germline assignment: CDR1 MNHEY and CDR2 SVGAGI. Trimming removed 4 bases at V and 5 bases at J, with 8 bases between. This CDR3 comprises 12 residues. An even split of each subset's genomic DNA across several immunoSEQ plates was performed. Sequenced by immunoSEQ multiplex PCR; TCRdb stores in-frame clones only, minus some. Of fewer than 1.8 million clones in the sample, approximately 98.5% were seen once. The specimen was naive CD4+ T cells sorted from blood. The subset here: CD45RA+ positively selected. The clonotype originates from a man in his thirties or forties in good health. The rearrangement joins TRBV6-5 to TRBJ1-1; a weak D match, TRBD1 (5 bases). Written as DNA, the CDR3 is TGTGCCAGCAGTTGGGGCGGTACTGAAGCTTTCTTT. The encoded protein is CASSWGGTEAFF.